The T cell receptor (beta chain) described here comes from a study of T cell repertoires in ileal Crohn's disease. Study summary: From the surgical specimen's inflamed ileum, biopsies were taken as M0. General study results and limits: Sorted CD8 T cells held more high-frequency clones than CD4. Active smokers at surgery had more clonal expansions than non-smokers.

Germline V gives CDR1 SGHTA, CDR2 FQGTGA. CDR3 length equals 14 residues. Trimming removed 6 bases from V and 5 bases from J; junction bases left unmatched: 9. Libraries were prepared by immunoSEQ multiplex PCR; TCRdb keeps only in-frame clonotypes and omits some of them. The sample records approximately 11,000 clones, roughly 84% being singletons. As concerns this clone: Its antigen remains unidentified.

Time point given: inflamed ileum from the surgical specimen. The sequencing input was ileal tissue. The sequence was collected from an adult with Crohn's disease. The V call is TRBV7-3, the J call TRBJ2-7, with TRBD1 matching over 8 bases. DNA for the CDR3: TGTGCCAGCAGTCTACAGGGGGTATTCCACGAGCAGTACTTC. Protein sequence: CASSLQGVFHEQYF.